This T cell receptor beta chain appears in the sequencing data of a study of glioma-infiltrating T cells after dendritic cell vaccination. In the study overall: Glioblastoma patients came from Phase I and II dendritic cell vaccination trials.

Time point reported: after dendritic cell vaccination, including at tumor progression/relapse. Primers: 60 V beta forward and 13 J beta reverse. The protocol was immunoSEQ multiplex PCR, while the TCRdb copy is restricted to in-frame clones and leaves out a portion. The data show tens of thousands of clones, roughly four fifths seen once. Trimming pared 3 bases from V and 4 bases from J, leaving 11 bases between. Germline V gene data show CDR1 as SGDLS and CDR2 as YYNGEE. This CDR3 has 13 residues. The material was blood, obtained after dendritic cell vaccination. The sequence was obtained from a human donor with glioblastoma. V is TRBV9 and J is TRBJ2-7, with D perhaps matching TRBD2 (6 bases). The CDR3 DNA reads as TGTGCCAGCAGCGCGGGGGATCCGTACGAGCAGTACTTC. Protein product: CASSAGDPYEQYF.